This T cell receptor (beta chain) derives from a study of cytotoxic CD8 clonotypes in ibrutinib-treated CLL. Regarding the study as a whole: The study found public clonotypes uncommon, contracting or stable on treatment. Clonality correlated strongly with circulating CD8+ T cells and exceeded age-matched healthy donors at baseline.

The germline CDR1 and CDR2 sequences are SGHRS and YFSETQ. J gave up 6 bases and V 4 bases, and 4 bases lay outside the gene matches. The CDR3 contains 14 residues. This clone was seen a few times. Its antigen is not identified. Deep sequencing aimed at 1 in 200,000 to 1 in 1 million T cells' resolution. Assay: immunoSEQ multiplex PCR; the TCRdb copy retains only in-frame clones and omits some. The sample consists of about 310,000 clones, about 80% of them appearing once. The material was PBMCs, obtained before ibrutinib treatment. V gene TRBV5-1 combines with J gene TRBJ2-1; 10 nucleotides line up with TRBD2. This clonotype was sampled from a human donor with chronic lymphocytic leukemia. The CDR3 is CASSAGTSANEQFF. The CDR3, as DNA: TGCGCCAGCAGCGCGGGGACTAGCGCCAATGAGCAGTTCTTC. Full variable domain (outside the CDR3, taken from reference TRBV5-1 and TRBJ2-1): KAGVTQTPRYLIKTRGQQVTLSCSPISGHRSVSWYQQTPGQGLQFLFEYFSETQRNKGNFPGRFSGRQFSNSRSEMNVSTLELGDSALYLCASSAGTSANEQFFGPGTRLTVL.